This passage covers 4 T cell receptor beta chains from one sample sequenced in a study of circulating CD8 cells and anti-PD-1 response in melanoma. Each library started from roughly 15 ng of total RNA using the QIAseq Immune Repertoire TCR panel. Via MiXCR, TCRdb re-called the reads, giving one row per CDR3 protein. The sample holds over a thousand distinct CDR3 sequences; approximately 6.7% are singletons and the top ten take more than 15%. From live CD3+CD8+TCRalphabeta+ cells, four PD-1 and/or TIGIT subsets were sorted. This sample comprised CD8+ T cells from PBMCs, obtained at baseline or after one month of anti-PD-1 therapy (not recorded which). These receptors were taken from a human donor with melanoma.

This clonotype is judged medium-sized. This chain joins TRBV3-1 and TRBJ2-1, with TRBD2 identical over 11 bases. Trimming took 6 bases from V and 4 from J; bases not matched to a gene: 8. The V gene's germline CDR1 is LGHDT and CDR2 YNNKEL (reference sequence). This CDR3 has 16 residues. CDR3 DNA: TGTGCCAGCAGTCCTGCGACTAGCGGGGCTTACAATGAGCAGTTCTTC. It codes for CASSPATSGAYNEQFF.

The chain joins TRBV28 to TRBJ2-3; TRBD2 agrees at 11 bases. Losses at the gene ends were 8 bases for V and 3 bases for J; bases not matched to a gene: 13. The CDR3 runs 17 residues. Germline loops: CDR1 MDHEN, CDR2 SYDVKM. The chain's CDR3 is CASRFRASGRNTDTQYF. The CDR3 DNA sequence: TGTGCCAGCCGATTCAGGGCTAGCGGGAGGAATACAGATACGCAGTATTTT.

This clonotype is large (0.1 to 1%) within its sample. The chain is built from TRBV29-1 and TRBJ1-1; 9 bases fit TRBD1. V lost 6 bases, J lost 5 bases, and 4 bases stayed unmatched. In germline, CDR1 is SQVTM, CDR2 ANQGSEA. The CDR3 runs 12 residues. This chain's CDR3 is CSVQGQGTEAFF. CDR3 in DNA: TGCAGCGTCCAGGGACAGGGAACTGAAGCTTTCTTT.

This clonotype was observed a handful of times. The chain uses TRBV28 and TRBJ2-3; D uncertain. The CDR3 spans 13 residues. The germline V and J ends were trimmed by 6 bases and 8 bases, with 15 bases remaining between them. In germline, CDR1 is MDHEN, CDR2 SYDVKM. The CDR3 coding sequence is TGTGCCAGCAGAAGTTCAAGGGTCGGTACGCAGTATTTT. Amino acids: CASRSSRVGTQYF.